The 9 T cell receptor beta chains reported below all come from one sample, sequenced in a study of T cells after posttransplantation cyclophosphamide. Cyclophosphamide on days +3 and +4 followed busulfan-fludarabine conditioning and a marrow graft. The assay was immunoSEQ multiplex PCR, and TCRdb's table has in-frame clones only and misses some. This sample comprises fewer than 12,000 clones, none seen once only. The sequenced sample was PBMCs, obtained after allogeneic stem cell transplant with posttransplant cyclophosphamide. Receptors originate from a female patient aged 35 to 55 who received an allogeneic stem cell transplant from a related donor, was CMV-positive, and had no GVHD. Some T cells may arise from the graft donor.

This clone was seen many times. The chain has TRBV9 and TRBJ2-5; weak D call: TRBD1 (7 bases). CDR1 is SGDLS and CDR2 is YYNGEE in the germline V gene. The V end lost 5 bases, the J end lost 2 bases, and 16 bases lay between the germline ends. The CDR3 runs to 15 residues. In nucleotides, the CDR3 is TGTGCCAGCAGTGGGACTTGGGGACAGCAAGAGACCCAGTACTTC. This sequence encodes CASSGTWGQQETQYF.

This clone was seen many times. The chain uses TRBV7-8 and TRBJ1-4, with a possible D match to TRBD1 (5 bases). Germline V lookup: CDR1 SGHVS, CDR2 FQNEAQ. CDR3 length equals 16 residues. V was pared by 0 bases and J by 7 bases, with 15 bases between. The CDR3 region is CASSLAGAAGIEKLFF. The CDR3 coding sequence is TGTGCCAGCAGCTTAGCAGGGGCAGCGGGGATTGAAAAACTGTTTTTT.

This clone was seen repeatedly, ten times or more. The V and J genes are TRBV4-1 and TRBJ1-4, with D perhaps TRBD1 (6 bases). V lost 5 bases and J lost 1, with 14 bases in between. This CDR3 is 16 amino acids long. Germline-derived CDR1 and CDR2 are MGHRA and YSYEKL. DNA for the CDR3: TGCGCCAGCAGCACAGGGAAATTCGGAACTAATGAAAAACTGTTTTTT. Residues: CASSTGKFGTNEKLFF.

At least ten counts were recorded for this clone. CDR3 nucleotides: TGTGCCAGCAGCTCGACAGGGTTTGGAGGCTACACCTTC. This gives the protein CASSSTGFGGYTF. This rearrangement joins TRBV6-4 to TRBJ1-2; 7 bases are shared with TRBD1. The CDR3 spans 13 residues. From germline, CDR1 is MRHNA and CDR2 SNTAGT. Germline trimming cut 6 bases from V and 8 bases from J; bases unmatched to any gene: 9.

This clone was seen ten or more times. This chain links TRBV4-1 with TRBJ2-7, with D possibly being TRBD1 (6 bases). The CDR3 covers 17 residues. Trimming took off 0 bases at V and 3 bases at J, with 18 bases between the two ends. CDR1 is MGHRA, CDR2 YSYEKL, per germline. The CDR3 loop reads CASSQESRVQGIYEQYF. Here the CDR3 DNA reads TGCGCCAGCAGCCAAGAGTCTAGGGTACAGGGTATCTACGAGCAGTACTTC.

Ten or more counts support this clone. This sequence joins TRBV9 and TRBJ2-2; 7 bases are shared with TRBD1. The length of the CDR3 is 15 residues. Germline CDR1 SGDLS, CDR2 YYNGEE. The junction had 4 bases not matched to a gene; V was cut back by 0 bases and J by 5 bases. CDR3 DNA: TGTGCCAGCAGCGTAGACAGCAGGGGGACCGGGGAGCTGTTTTTT. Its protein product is CASSVDSRGTGELFF.

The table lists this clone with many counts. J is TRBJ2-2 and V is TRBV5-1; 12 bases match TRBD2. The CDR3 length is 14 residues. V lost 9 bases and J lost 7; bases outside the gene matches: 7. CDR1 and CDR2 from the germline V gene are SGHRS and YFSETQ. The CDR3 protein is CATRLAGDRGELFF. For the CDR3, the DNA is TGCGCCACCAGACTAGCGGGAGATCGCGGGGAGCTGTTTTTT.

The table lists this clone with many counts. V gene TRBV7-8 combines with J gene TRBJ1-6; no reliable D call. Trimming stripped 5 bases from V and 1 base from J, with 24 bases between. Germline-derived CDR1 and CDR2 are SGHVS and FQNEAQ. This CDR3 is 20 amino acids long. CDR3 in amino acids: CASSLPDLGGVRSYNSPLHF. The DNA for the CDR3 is TGTGCCAGCAGCCTTCCCGACCTTGGCGGGGTTAGATCCTATAATTCACCCCTCCACTTT.

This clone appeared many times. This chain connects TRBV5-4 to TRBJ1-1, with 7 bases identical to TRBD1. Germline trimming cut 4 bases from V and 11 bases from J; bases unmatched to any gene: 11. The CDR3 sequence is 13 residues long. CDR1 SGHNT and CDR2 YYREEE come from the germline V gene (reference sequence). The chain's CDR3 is CASSATGVQGAFF. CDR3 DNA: TGTGCCAGCAGCGCTACAGGGGTTCAGGGGGCTTTCTTT.